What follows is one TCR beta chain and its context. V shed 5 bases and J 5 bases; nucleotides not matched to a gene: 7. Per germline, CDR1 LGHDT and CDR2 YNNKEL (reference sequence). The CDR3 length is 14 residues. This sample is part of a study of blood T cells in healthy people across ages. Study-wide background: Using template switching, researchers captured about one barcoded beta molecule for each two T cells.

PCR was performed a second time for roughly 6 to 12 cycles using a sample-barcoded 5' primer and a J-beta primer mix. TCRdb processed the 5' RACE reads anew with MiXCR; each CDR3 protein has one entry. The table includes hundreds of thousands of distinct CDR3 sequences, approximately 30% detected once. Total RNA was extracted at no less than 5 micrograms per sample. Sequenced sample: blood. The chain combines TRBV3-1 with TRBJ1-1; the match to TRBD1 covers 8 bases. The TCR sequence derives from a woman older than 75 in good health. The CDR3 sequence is CASSWTGSGTEAFF. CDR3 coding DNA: TGTGCCAGCAGCTGGACAGGGTCGGGAACTGAAGCTTTCTTT.